A single sample is the source of the 26 T cell receptor beta chains below, sequenced in a study of blood T cells in healthy people across ages (dated by TCRdb to between 2014 and 2017). The method was 5' RACE. Sequencing was carried out with an Illumina HiSeq 2500. A second PCR of about 7 to 12 cycles was performed with a sample-barcoded 5' primer and a J-beta primer mix. TCRdb ran its own pipeline on the public reads, namely fastp trimming at Q25 and MiXCR clone calling, and kept in-frame beta chains. When rows share a CDR3 protein, they turn into one entry using the most common DNA and genes. The sample has about 1.4 million distinct CDR3 sequences on record, 55% to 75% of them singletons. Of the sample, 6.7% is held by the ten largest clones. The material sequenced was blood. The receptors come from a man in his late teens or twenties in good health.

V gene TRBV2 combines with J gene TRBJ1-1; tentatively, D is TRBD1 (6 bases). The CDR3 length is 14 residues. The germline V gene encodes CDR1 SNHLY and CDR2 FYNNEI. The V end was cut by 5 bases, the J end by 9 bases, with 19 bases between. CDR3 sequence (DNA): TGTGCCAGCAGTCGGGGGGCGATGGGGACTAAAGCTTTCTTT. Protein: CASSRGAMGTKAFF.

The CDR3 nucleotides read TGCAGCGGGGCGACAGGGGACGGGGAGTACTTC. Translated: CSGATGDGEYF. J is TRBJ2-7 and V is TRBV29-1; the match to TRBD1 covers 8 bases. Germline V gene data show CDR1 as SQVTM and CDR2 as ANQGSEA. J lost 11 bases, V lost 7 bases, and 10 bases had no gene match. The CDR3 totals 11 residues.

V gene TRBV6-1 combines with J gene TRBJ2-2, with D unresolved. There are 14 residues in the CDR3. Germline assignment: CDR1 MNHNS and CDR2 SASEGT. V was trimmed by 4 bases and J by 1 base, leaving 7 bases between them. CDR3 coding DNA: TGTGCCAGCAGTGGTCGGATGAACACCGGGGAGCTGTTTTTT. This codes for CASSGRMNTGELFF.

This clonotype appeared a single time. CDR3 sequence (DNA): TGCAGTGCTAGAGACCCGACTAGCCCTTCGCAGTTCTTC. The encoded protein is CSARDPTSPSQFF. V gene TRBV20-1 combines with J gene TRBJ2-1; 7 bases match TRBD2. J lost 12 bases, V lost 0 bases, and 8 bases had no gene match. The CDR3 totals 13 residues. The germline CDR1 and CDR2 sequences are DFQATT and SNEGSKA (reference sequence).

J is TRBJ1-5 and V is TRBV10-3; 8 bases are shared with TRBD1. The CDR3 totals 15 residues. Germline CDR1 is ENHRY and CDR2 is SYGVKD. V was clipped by 0 bases and J by 2 bases; unmatched bases: 0. CDR3 coding DNA: TGTGCCATCAGTGAGTCGGGACAGGGCAATCAGCCCCAGCATTTT. This sequence encodes CAISESGQGNQPQHF.

The chain carries TRBV2 and TRBJ1-6; D is unresolved. The germline V gene has CDR1 SNHLY and CDR2 FYNNEI. Trimming removed 4 bases at V and 9 bases at J, with 10 bases between. There are 13 residues in the CDR3. The CDR3 DNA reads TGTGCCAGCAGTGGTGTGTCGGGTTCACCCCTCCACTTT. This gives the protein CASSGVSGSPLHF.

The chain has TRBV20-1 and TRBJ2-4, with D possibly TRBD2 on 6 matching bases. The J call is doubtful: the DNA matches TRBJ2-5 better. The CDR3 contains 16 residues. CDR1 is DFQATT, CDR2 SNEGSKA, per germline (reference sequence). In DNA form, the CDR3 reads TGCAGTGCTCCCGTAGCGGACAACTACTGGGGGGAGACCCAGTACTTC. This gives the protein CSAPVADNYWGETQYF.

The rearrangement links TRBV12-3 or TRBV12-4 to TRBJ2-5, with 8 bases that match TRBD1. The CDR3 totals 15 residues. The junction had 17 bases not matched to a gene; V was cut back by 6 bases and J by 11 bases. CDR3 protein: CASSQDRGPWNEQYF. DNA of the CDR3: TGTGCCAGCAGCCAAGACAGGGGCCCTTGGAATGAGCAGTACTTC.

J is TRBJ2-3 and V is TRBV29-1, with 9 bases fitting TRBD2. The J segment lost 6 bases and the V segment lost 6 bases, leaving 4 bases of the junction unmatched. Per the germline V gene, CDR1 is SQVTM and CDR2 is ANQGSEA. The CDR3 consists of 12 residues. The CDR3 DNA sequence: TGCAGCGTGGACGGACTAGCGGATACGCAGTATTTT. This encodes CSVDGLADTQYF.

The chain carries TRBV5-1 and TRBJ1-1; D not certain. The CDR3 is 14 residues long. Germline loops: CDR1 SGHRS, CDR2 YFSETQ. Trimming pared 2 bases from V and 0 bases from J, leaving 8 bases between. The chain's CDR3 is CASSFRPMNTEAFF. DNA for the CDR3: TGCGCCAGCAGCTTCCGGCCGATGAACACTGAAGCTTTCTTT. Full variable domain (outside the CDR3, taken from reference TRBV5-1 and TRBJ1-1): KAGVTQTPRYLIKTRGQQVTLSCSPISGHRSVSWYQQTPGQGLQFLFEYFSETQRNKGNFPGRFSGRQFSNSRSEMNVSTLELGDSALYLCASSFRPMNTEAFFGQGTRLTVV.

This clonotype was counted only a few times. V is TRBV2 and J is TRBJ2-3, with D possibly matching TRBD1 (6 bases). CDR1 and CDR2 from the germline V gene are SNHLY and FYNNEI. V shed 5 bases and J shed 5 bases, with 11 bases lying between them. The CDR3 runs to 13 residues. The CDR3 DNA sequence: TGTGCCAGCAGTCTACAGGGTCTAGATACGCAGTATTTT. Residues: CASSLQGLDTQYF.

This clonotype was picked up a small number of times. V is TRBV27 and J is TRBJ2-1; 10 bases fit TRBD2. Trimming cost V 6 bases and J 8 bases; bases outside gene matches: 10. CDR1 is MNHEY and CDR2 is SMNVEV in the germline V gene (reference sequence). The CDR3 totals 15 residues. The CDR3 is CASSPPSGSIDEQFF. CDR3 nucleotide sequence: TGTGCCAGCAGCCCTCCTAGCGGGAGCATCGATGAGCAGTTCTTC.

This sequence joins TRBV6-7 and TRBJ1-5; 7 positions agree with TRBD1. TRBV6-7 counts as an open reading frame of uncertain function. The ends lost 7 bases at V and 0 bases at J; junction bases unmatched: 12. This CDR3 is 17 amino acids long. CDR3 sequence (DNA): TGTGCCAGCATTGGGAACAGGGGTGTCTATAGCAATCAGCCCCAGCATTTT. Translation gives CASIGNRGVYSNQPQHF.

The chain is built from TRBV5-5 and TRBJ2-1; 9 nucleotides match TRBD2. The length of the CDR3 is 16 residues. Trimming at V came to 5 bases and at J to 8 bases, leaving 14 bases not matched to a gene. CDR1 is SGHKS and CDR2 is YYEKEE in the germline V gene (reference sequence). This chain's CDR3 is CASSSGASGIRDEQFF. DNA for the CDR3: TGTGCCAGCAGTTCAGGAGCTAGCGGGATAAGGGATGAGCAGTTCTTC.

This chain connects TRBV7-9 to TRBJ2-5; 11 nucleotides align to TRBD2. Germline V CDR1 and CDR2: SEHNR, FQNEAQ (reference sequence). CDR3 length: 16 amino acids. V trimming: 5 bases; J trimming: 3 bases; junction bases outside the gene matches: 8. The CDR3 nucleotides read TGTGCCAGCAGCCCGCCGACTAGCGGGGCTAAAGAGACCCAGTACTTC. It codes for CASSPPTSGAKETQYF.

The genes are TRBV6-5 and TRBJ2-3; D is perhaps TRBD1 (6 bases). Per the germline V gene, CDR1 is MNHEY and CDR2 is SVGAGI. This CDR3 has 15 residues. V was pared by 5 bases and J by 6 bases, with 18 bases between. The CDR3 spells CASSDPTGSRDTQYF. CDR3 nucleotides: TGTGCCAGCAGTGATCCGACAGGATCAAGGGATACGCAGTATTTT.

This chain uses TRBV28 with TRBJ2-2; D is ambiguous. CDR1 and CDR2 from the germline V gene are MDHEN and SYDVKM. The CDR3 covers 14 residues. V shed 2 bases and J shed 1 base, with 5 bases lying between them. The DNA of the CDR3 is TGTGCCAGCAGTTTACGGCAGAACACCGGGGAGCTGTTTTTT. This codes for CASSLRQNTGELFF. Full variable domain (remainder filled in from reference TRBV28 and TRBJ2-2): DVKVTQSSRYLVKRTGEKVFLECVQDMDHENMFWYRQDPGLGLRLIYFSYDVKMKEKGDIPEGYSVSREKKERFSLILESASTNQTSMYLCASSLRQNTGELFFGEGSRLTVL.

This clonotype has more than one count but fewer than ten. The chain is built from TRBV9 and TRBJ2-7, with 7 bases that match TRBD1. Germline V gene data show CDR1 as SGDLS and CDR2 as YYNGEE. The junction had 7 bases not matched to a gene; V was cut back by 0 bases and J by 4 bases. The CDR3 totals 15 residues. Written as DNA, the CDR3 is TGTGCCAGCAGCGTAGAGGTAGGGGGCGGGTACGAGCAGTACTTC. This encodes CASSVEVGGGYEQYF.

Regarding this clonotype: Compared with germline, one end of the junction differs, possibly owing to a read error. This chain joins TRBV27 and TRBJ2-3; the D gene is possibly TRBD2 (5 bases). This CDR3 has 14 amino acids. Per the germline V gene, CDR1 is MNHEY and CDR2 is SMNVEV (reference sequence). The CDR3 DNA reads as TGTGCCGGCAGTTTATCGGGAATCACAGATACGCAGTATTTT. This encodes CAGSLSGITDTQYF.

The genes are TRBV4-1 and TRBJ2-3; TRBD2 matches 7 bases. CDR3 size: 16 residues. V lost 3 bases, J lost 6 bases, and 12 bases stayed unmatched. Per germline, CDR1 MGHRA and CDR2 YSYEKL. In DNA form, the CDR3 reads TGCGCCAGCAGCCACCGTAGCGGGTTGAGTGGGGATACGCAGTATTTT. This encodes CASSHRSGLSGDTQYF.

This clonotype appeared many times. The genes are TRBV10-3 and TRBJ2-3; 9 nucleotides align to TRBD2. Germline values: CDR1 ENHRY, CDR2 SYGVKD. The ends lost 0 bases at V and 7 bases at J; junction bases unmatched: 11. The CDR3 is made up of 17 amino acids. The CDR3: CAISESAHGAGGNTQYF. CDR3 nucleotide sequence: TGTGCCATCAGTGAGTCCGCCCATGGAGCGGGAGGCAATACGCAGTATTTT.

The chain recombines TRBV29-1 with TRBJ2-5; TRBD2 might be the D (5 bases). Germline CDR1 reads SQVTM; CDR2 reads ANQGSEA. V was shortened by 3 bases and J by 11 bases, with 25 bases between the two germline ends. The length of the CDR3 is 15 residues. The CDR3 coding sequence is TGCAGCGTTGACGGGCTAGCCGAGCGGCCCAATGAGCAGTACTTC. Protein: CSVDGLAERPNEQYF.

J is TRBJ2-1 and V is TRBV29-1; the D call may be TRBD1 or TRBD2 (6 bases each). The ends were cut back, 1 base at V and 5 bases at J, with 12 bases in the middle. Germline CDR1 reads SQVTM; CDR2 reads ANQGSEA. The CDR3 is 14 residues long. The CDR3 region has the DNA TGCAGCGTTGAAGGGAGGGCAGGGGACAATGAGCAGTTCTTC. It specifies CSVEGRAGDNEQFF.

This chain connects TRBV29-1 to TRBJ1-4; D remains ambiguous. The V gene's germline CDR1 is SQVTM and CDR2 ANQGSEA. This CDR3 has 10 residues. Trimming cost V 7 bases and J 8 bases, with 8 bases left between them. CDR3 in DNA: TGCAGCGCGCCGTGGGAAAAACTGTTTTTT. It yields the protein CSAPWEKLFF.

To note about this clonotype: This may come from a read error, since a much larger clone is one base off. The chain combines TRBV3-1 with TRBJ2-5; TRBD2 agrees at 10 bases. The CDR3 runs to 19 residues. The V gene's germline CDR1 is LGHDT and CDR2 YNNKEL (reference sequence). The CDR3 loop is CACSQELQSSGGKQETQYF. The CDR3 DNA reads TGTGCCTGCAGCCAAGAACTACAGTCTAGCGGGGGCAAACAAGAGACCCAGTACTTC.

This clonotype was seen more than once but under ten times. The chain recombines TRBV4-1 with TRBJ2-1, with TRBD1 matching over 7 bases. Losses at the gene ends were 3 bases for V and 8 bases for J; bases not matched to a gene: 7. In germline, CDR1 is MGHRA, CDR2 YSYEKL. The CDR3 consists of 14 residues. CDR3 loop: CASSQVLGGHEQFF. DNA of the CDR3: TGCGCCAGCAGCCAGGTTCTAGGGGGCCATGAGCAGTTCTTC.